The following is a TCR beta chain sequence with its context. Looked up from germline, CDR1 is SGDLS and CDR2 is YYNGEE. Trimming left V 2 bases short and J 8 bases short, with 13 bases between. The CDR3 totals 14 residues. In the original workflow: Quantification of nucleated cells was approximated via reference gene primer amplification. Measured with immunoSEQ multiplex PCR; TCRdb has only the in-frame clones, and not every one. The V and J calls and clone size were taken over from that table, and D and trimming were inferred from the DNA. The repertoire holds tens of thousands of clones, with more than 75% as singletons. The sample belongs to a study of blood T cell repertoires in COVID-19. The wider study: Collection of acute and convalescent COVID-19 samples took place in the United States, Italy and Spain. The cDNA or gDNA used as material had been derived from T cells, B-cell-depleted T cells, or PBMCs.

The clonotype comes from an older woman with acute or convalescent COVID-19. The sample comprised peripheral blood. The chain carries TRBV9 and TRBJ1-4; D gene uncertain. The DNA for the CDR3 is TGTGCCAGCAGCGTTAATCCCCAGAAGGAAAAACTGTTTTTT. It codes for CASSVNPQKEKLFF. Variable domain in full (rest from reference TRBV9 and TRBJ1-4): DSGVTQTPKHLITATGQRVTLRCSPRSGDLSVYWYQQSLDQGLQFLIQYYNGEERAKGNILERFSAQQFPDLHSELNLSSLELGDSALYFCASSVNPQKEKLFFGSGTQLSVL.